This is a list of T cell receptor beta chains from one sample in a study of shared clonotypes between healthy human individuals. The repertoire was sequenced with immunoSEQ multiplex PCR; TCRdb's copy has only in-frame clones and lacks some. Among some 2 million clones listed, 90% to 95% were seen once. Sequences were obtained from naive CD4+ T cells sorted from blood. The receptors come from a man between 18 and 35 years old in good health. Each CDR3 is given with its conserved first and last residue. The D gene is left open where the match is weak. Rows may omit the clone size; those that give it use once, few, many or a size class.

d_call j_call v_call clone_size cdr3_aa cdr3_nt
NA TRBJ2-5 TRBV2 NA CASTPITGTQYF TGTGCCAGCACTCCGATTACAGGGACCCAGTACTTC
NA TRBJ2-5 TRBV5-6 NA CASSLETVGETQYF TGTGCCAGCAGCTTGGAAACAGTGGGAGAGACCCAGTACTTC
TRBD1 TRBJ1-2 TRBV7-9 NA CASSSRTGGHFYGYTF TGTGCCAGCAGCTCCAGGACAGGGGGACACTTCTATGGCTACACCTTC
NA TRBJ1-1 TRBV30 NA CAWGRQGGEAFF TGTGCCTGGGGGAGGCAGGGAGGTGAAGCTTTCTTT
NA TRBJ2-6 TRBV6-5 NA CASSYSIPGANVLTF TGTGCCAGCAGTTACTCGATCCCTGGGGCCAACGTCCTGACTTTC
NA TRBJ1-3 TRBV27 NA CASSPRLPSGNTIYF TGTGCCAGCAGTCCCCGGCTGCCCTCTGGAAACACCATATATTTT
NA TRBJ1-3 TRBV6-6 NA CAGARETGNTIYF TGTGCCGGCGCGAGAGAGACGGGGAACACCATATATTTT
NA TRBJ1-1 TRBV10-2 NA CATSGLSEAFF TGTGCCACATCGGGACTGTCTGAAGCTTTCTTT
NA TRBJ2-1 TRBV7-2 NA CASSRFGGNEQFF TGTGCCAGCAGCCGATTTGGGGGCAATGAGCAGTTCTTC
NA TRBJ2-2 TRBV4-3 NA CASSQEQGFGNTGELFF TGCGCCAGCAGCCAAGAACAGGGTTTCGGTAACACCGGGGAGCTGTTTTTT
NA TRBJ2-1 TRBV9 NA CASSPRGPDNEQFF TGTGCCAGCAGCCCCCGGGGGCCTGACAATGAGCAGTTCTTC
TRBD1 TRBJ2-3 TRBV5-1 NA CASSSGQGEYTQYF TGCGCCAGCAGCTCGGGACAGGGCGAGTATACGCAGTATTTT
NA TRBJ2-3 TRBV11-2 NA CASSLGVGTQYF TGTGCCAGCAGCTTAGGTGTCGGTACGCAGTATTTT
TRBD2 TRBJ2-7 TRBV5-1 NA CASSVGLAGATSYEQYF TGCGCCAGCAGCGTGGGACTAGCGGGGGCCACCTCCTACGAGCAGTACTTC
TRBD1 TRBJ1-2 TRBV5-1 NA CASSLGQGASGYTF TGCGCCAGCAGCCTTGGACAGGGGGCAAGTGGCTACACCTTC
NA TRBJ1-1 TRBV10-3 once CAISESQTGTNTEAFF TGTGCCATCAGTGAGTCACAGACGGGGACTAACACTGAAGCTTTCTTT
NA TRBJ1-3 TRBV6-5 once CASSPGRSGNTIYF TGTGCCAGCAGCCCAGGGCGTAGTGGAAACACCATATATTTT
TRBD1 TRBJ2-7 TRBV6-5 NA CASSYAGTASPYEQYF TGTGCCAGCAGTTACGCCGGGACAGCCTCCCCCTACGAGCAGTACTTC
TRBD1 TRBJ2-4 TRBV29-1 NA CSVRTGSGADIQYF TGCAGCGTTAGGACAGGGTCGGGCGCGGACATTCAGTACTTC
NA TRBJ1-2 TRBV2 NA CASLQQNYGYTF TGTGCCAGCTTACAGCAAAACTATGGCTACACCTTC
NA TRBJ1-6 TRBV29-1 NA CSVAQGADSPLHF TGCAGCGTTGCGCAGGGAGCCGATTCACCCCTCCACTTT
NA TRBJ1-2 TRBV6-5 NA CASSYSWDYGYTF TGTGCCAGCAGTTACTCGTGGGACTATGGCTACACCTTC
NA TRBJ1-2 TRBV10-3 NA CAISDTILYGYTF TGTGCCATCAGTGATACGATCCTCTATGGCTACACCTTC
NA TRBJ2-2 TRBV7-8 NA CASSLTGAGTGELFF TGTGCCAGCAGCTTAACGGGGGCGGGCACCGGGGAGCTGTTTTTT